Each of the 31 T cell receptor beta chains below was sequenced from the same sample in a study of identical twins. MiXCR, run by TCRdb on the 5' RACE reads, gives a single entry per CDR3 protein. The table records 420,000 or so distinct CDR3 sequences, roughly 20% of them present only once. Sequenced sample: naive T cells sorted from blood. Receptor source: a man aged 50-60 years in good health.

This chain joins TRBV12-3 or TRBV12-4 and TRBJ2-1; D is unclear. V lost 3 bases to trimming and J lost 6 bases, with 9 bases between them. The CDR3 contains 13 residues. This CDR3 reads CASSFSVSNEQFF. CDR3 nucleotide sequence: TGTGCCAGCAGTTTTTCTGTGTCCAATGAGCAGTTCTTC.

This rearrangement joins TRBV5-5 to TRBJ2-3; the D gene is possibly TRBD2 (6 bases). This CDR3 has 18 amino acids. Looked up from germline, CDR1 is SGHKS and CDR2 is YYEKEE (reference sequence). Trimming removed 3 bases at V and 2 bases at J, with 22 bases between. The CDR3 coding sequence is TGTGCCAGCAGCTGGGTGCCAGGGTACGCGGGAAACACAGATACGCAGTATTTT. It codes for CASSWVPGYAGNTDTQYF. Using reference TRBV5-5 and TRBJ2-3 for the parts outside the CDR3, the full variable domain is DAGVTQSPTHLIKTRGQQVTLRCSPISGHKSVSWYQQVLGQGPQFIFQYYEKEERGRGNFPDRFSARQFPNYSSELNVNALLLGDSALYLCASSWVPGYAGNTDTQYFGPGTRLTVL.

Only a few counts were recorded for this clonotype. This chain joins TRBV20-1 and TRBJ2-1; 9 positions agree with TRBD2. Germline CDR1 reads DFQATT; CDR2 reads SNEGSKA (reference sequence). The CDR3 contains 14 residues. V was clipped by 5 bases and J by 7 bases; unmatched bases: 9. The CDR3 DNA reads TGCAGTGCTCTTAGCGGGAGAGGGACGAATGAGCAGTTCTTC. It specifies CSALSGRGTNEQFF.

This clonotype was found a few times. V is TRBV11-2 and J is TRBJ2-6; 10 bases are shared with TRBD2. Germline V lookup: CDR1 SGHAT, CDR2 FQNNGV. The CDR3 has 20 residues. V shed 1 base and J 0 bases; nucleotides not matched to a gene: 9. CDR3 sequence: CASSLVLAGLAVSGANVLTF. The CDR3 DNA follows: TGTGCCAGCAGCTTAGTATTGGCCGGACTAGCGGTCTCTGGGGCCAACGTCCTGACTTTC.

This chain links TRBV7-9 with TRBJ2-1; a possible D gene is TRBD2 (6 bases). V was pared by 5 bases and J by 0 bases, with 14 bases between. The CDR3 runs to 16 residues. The germline CDR1 and CDR2 sequences are SEHNR and FQNEAQ (reference sequence). Here the CDR3 reads CASSTLSGASYNEQFF. The CDR3, as DNA: TGTGCCAGCAGCACCCTTAGCGGAGCCTCCTACAATGAGCAGTTCTTC. The full variable domain, completed using reference TRBV7-9 and TRBJ2-1, is DTGVSQNPRHKITKRGQNVTFRCDPISEHNRLYWYRQTLGQGPEFLTYFQNEAQLEKSRLLSDRFSAERPKGSFSTLEIQRTEQGDSAMYLCASSTLSGASYNEQFFGPGTRLTVL.

This chain connects TRBV12-3 or TRBV12-4 to TRBJ2-6; 7 bases match TRBD1. The V and J ends lost 5 bases and 2 bases, in that order; junction bases with no gene match: 3. The CDR3 length is 15 residues. This CDR3 reads CASSIQGTGANVLTF. The CDR3 region has the DNA TGTGCCAGCAGTATACAGGGGACTGGGGCCAACGTCCTGACTTTC.

This clonotype was seen a handful of times. The chain has TRBV20-1 and TRBJ1-1, with D perhaps TRBD1 (5 bases). Germline V gene sequence: CDR1 DFQATT, CDR2 SNEGSKA (reference sequence). The CDR3 consists of 14 residues. The V end was cut by 0 bases, the J end by 3 bases, with 11 bases between. CDR3 in amino acids: CSARDVRDYTEAFF. The DNA of the CDR3 is TGCAGTGCTAGAGATGTGCGGGACTACACTGAAGCTTTCTTT.

This chain links TRBV5-1 with TRBJ2-1; 9 positions match TRBD1. Trimming at V came to 5 bases and at J to 9 bases, leaving 3 bases not matched to a gene. This CDR3 has 12 residues. Germline V gives CDR1 SGHRS, CDR2 YFSETQ. The DNA for the CDR3 is TGCGCCAGCAGGGCGGACAGGGGTGAGCAGTTCTTC. This encodes CASRADRGEQFF. Complete variable domain (other parts from reference TRBV5-1 and TRBJ2-1): KAGVTQTPRYLIKTRGQQVTLSCSPISGHRSVSWYQQTPGQGLQFLFEYFSETQRNKGNFPGRFSGRQFSNSRSEMNVSTLELGDSALYLCASRADRGEQFFGPGTRLTVL.

V and J are TRBV12-3 or TRBV12-4 and TRBJ2-4; 8 nucleotides line up with TRBD2. The V and J ends lost 3 bases and 9 bases, in that order; junction bases with no gene match: 10. This CDR3 is 15 amino acids long. In nucleotides, the CDR3 is TGTGCCAGCAGTTTCGGAGGGGTAGCGGGAAGCATTCAGTACTTC. Translated: CASSFGGVAGSIQYF.

This clonotype was counted only a few times. The J gene is TRBJ2-7, the V gene TRBV9; 15 nucleotides match TRBD2. CDR1 is SGDLS, CDR2 YYNGEE, per germline. The length of the CDR3 is 18 residues. V trimming: 4 bases; J trimming: 2 bases; junction bases outside the gene matches: 10. In DNA form, the CDR3 reads TGTGCCAGCAGCTCTAACCCGGGACTAGCGGGGGGAACCTACGAGCAGTACTTC. Its protein is CASSSNPGLAGGTYEQYF. The full variable domain, with the rest looked up from reference TRBV9 and TRBJ2-7, is DSGVTQTPKHLITATGQRVTLRCSPRSGDLSVYWYQQSLDQGLQFLIQYYNGEERAKGNILERFSAQQFPDLHSELNLSSLELGDSALYFCASSSNPGLAGGTYEQYFGPGTRLTVT.

The chain uses TRBV27 and TRBJ1-6, with D unresolved. CDR1 and CDR2 from the germline V gene are MNHEY and SMNVEV (reference sequence). The V end lost 10 bases, the J end lost 6 bases, and 13 bases lay between the germline ends. The CDR3 consists of 13 residues. The CDR3 protein is CATKPGRNSPLHF. CDR3 DNA sequence: TGTGCCACCAAACCGGGCCGTAATTCACCCCTCCACTTT.

This clonotype was counted ten times or more. This rearrangement joins TRBV12-3 or TRBV12-4 to TRBJ2-3, with 9 bases lining up with TRBD1. The CDR3 runs 14 residues. Trimming cost V 5 bases and J 4 bases; bases outside gene matches: 4. The CDR3 spells CASSPDRGADTQYF. CDR3 sequence (DNA): TGTGCCAGCAGTCCGGACAGGGGAGCAGATACGCAGTATTTT.

The chain is built from TRBV2 and TRBJ2-7, with 10 bases identical to TRBD2. V lost 1 base, J lost 0 bases, and 6 bases stayed unmatched. Germline assignment: CDR1 SNHLY and CDR2 FYNNEI. The CDR3 runs 17 residues. CDR3 in amino acids: CASSEGLAGDYSYEQYF. In DNA, the CDR3 is TGTGCCAGCAGTGAAGGGCTAGCGGGGGATTACTCCTACGAGCAGTACTTC.

This rearrangement joins TRBV5-1 to TRBJ2-5; 10 bases align to TRBD2. The CDR3 length is 15 residues. The germline gives CDR1 SGHRS, CDR2 YFSETQ. V gave up 2 bases and J gave up 4 bases; unmatched junction bases: 5. The CDR3 region is CASSFSGRSRETQYF. The DNA for the CDR3 is TGCGCCAGCAGCTTTAGCGGGAGGAGCCGAGAGACCCAGTACTTC.

The chain couples TRBV14 to TRBJ2-1; a possible D gene is TRBD1 (6 bases). Per germline, CDR1 SGHDN and CDR2 FVKESK. This CDR3 comprises 15 residues. V lost 0 bases and J lost 0, with 6 bases in between. For the CDR3, the DNA is TGTGCCAGCAGCCAAGAGGACAGCTCCTACAATGAGCAGTTCTTC. The encoded protein is CASSQEDSSYNEQFF. The complete variable domain, with remaining parts taken from reference TRBV14 and TRBJ2-1, reads EAGVTQFPSHSVIEKGQTVTLRCDPISGHDNLYWYRRVMGKEIKFLLHFVKESKQDESGMPNNRFLAERTGGTYSTLKVQPAELEDSGVYFCASSQEDSSYNEQFFGPGTRLTVL.

This clonotype appeared many times. The chain recombines TRBV27 with TRBJ2-3, with D uncertain. The CDR3 has 14 amino acids. Trimming took off 3 bases at V and 4 bases at J, with 11 bases between the two ends. Germline V gene data show CDR1 as MNHEY and CDR2 as SMNVEV (reference sequence). As DNA, the CDR3 is TGTGCCAGCAGTTTTTTGGGTAGAGCAGATACGCAGTATTTT. Amino acid sequence: CASSFLGRADTQYF.

The chain joins TRBV10-3 to TRBJ2-3; 9 bases agree with TRBD1. V shed 0 bases and J 2 bases; nucleotides not matched to a gene: 3. This CDR3 comprises 16 residues. Germline loops: CDR1 ENHRY, CDR2 SYGVKD. The CDR3, as DNA: TGTGCCATCAGTGAGTCGACAGGGGGTCCCACAGATACGCAGTATTTT. It is translated as CAISESTGGPTDTQYF.

The chain couples TRBV6-5 to TRBJ2-5; no clear D gene. V gave up 2 bases and J gave up 5 bases, with 6 bases separating them. The germline V gene has CDR1 MNHEY and CDR2 SVGAGI. The CDR3 sequence is 12 residues long. CDR3 nucleotide sequence: TGTGCCAGCAGTTACGTAGTGGAGACCCAGTACTTC. It encodes CASSYVVETQYF.

This clonotype has only a few counts. V gene TRBV30 combines with J gene TRBJ1-3; D is unclear. The germline CDR1 and CDR2 sequences are GTSNPN and SVGIG (reference sequence). V lost 3 bases to trimming and J lost 0 bases, with 12 bases between them. This CDR3 region has 15 residues. For the CDR3, the DNA is TGTGCCTGGAGAGATGGACCGAGCTCTGGAAACACCATATATTTT. Its protein product is CAWRDGPSSGNTIYF.

There are many counts of this clonotype. The V gene is TRBV27, the J gene TRBJ2-7, with D tentatively TRBD2 (5 bases). This CDR3 has 16 residues. Per germline, CDR1 MNHEY and CDR2 SMNVEV (reference sequence). V lost 2 bases and J 4 bases, leaving 18 bases between the germline ends. The CDR3 region is CASSLNWGLAAYEQYF. Here the CDR3 DNA reads TGTGCCAGCAGTTTAAATTGGGGTCTAGCAGCATACGAGCAGTACTTC.

This clonotype was detected a few times. This chain connects TRBV9 to TRBJ2-1; D unclear. The germline V gene encodes CDR1 SGDLS and CDR2 YYNGEE. This CDR3 contains 13 residues. V was cut by 4 bases and J by 4 bases, with 9 bases left in between. The DNA of the CDR3 is TGTGCCAGCAGCTTAACAGAATACAATGAGCAGTTCTTC. Translated, it gives CASSLTEYNEQFF.

V is TRBV20-1 and J is TRBJ1-4; possibly TRBD1 for D (5 bases). With 6 bases removed from V and 8 bases from J, the gap between germline ends came to 22 bases. Per the germline V gene, CDR1 is DFQATT and CDR2 is SNEGSKA (reference sequence). This CDR3 spans 15 amino acids. Here the CDR3 reads CSATPGTITEEKLFF. The CDR3 nucleotides read TGCAGTGCAACTCCTGGGACGATAACGGAAGAAAAACTGTTTTTT.

The chain uses TRBV15 and TRBJ1-4; D call uncertain. The CDR3 has 15 residues. V lost 2 bases to trimming and J lost 3 bases, with 10 bases between them. CDR1 LNHNV and CDR2 YYDKDF come from the germline V gene (reference sequence). The CDR3 is CATSRTKGSNEKLFF. The CDR3 DNA reads TGTGCCACCAGCAGAACGAAGGGCTCTAATGAAAAACTGTTTTTT.

The chain employs TRBV12-5 and TRBJ2-5, with unresolved D. Germline V gene sequence: CDR1 LGHNT, CDR2 FRNRAP. Trimming took 1 base from V and 5 from J, leaving 14 bases between them. The CDR3 length is 15 residues. This CDR3 reads CASGLGQSVLETQYF. In nucleotides, the CDR3 is TGTGCTAGTGGTTTGGGGCAGTCTGTTCTTGAGACCCAGTACTTC.

This clonotype was seen at least ten times. The J gene is TRBJ2-7, the V gene TRBV7-3; 12 bases fit TRBD1. The CDR3 contains 14 residues. V lost 4 bases, J lost 5 bases, and 3 bases stayed unmatched. Germline V lookup: CDR1 SGHTA, CDR2 FQGTGA. The CDR3 region has the DNA TGTGCCAGCAGCTCGGGACAGGGGGCGAACGAGCAGTACTTC. Residues: CASSSGQGANEQYF. Full variable domain (rest looked up from reference TRBV7-3 and TRBJ2-7): GAGVSQTPSNKVTEKGKYVELRCDPISGHTALYWYRQSLGQGPEFLIYFQGTGAADDSGLPNDRFFAVRPEGSVSTLKIQRTERGDSAVYLCASSSGQGANEQYFGPGTRLTVT.

This clonotype was picked up many times. The chain uses TRBV6-5 and TRBJ2-1; D may be TRBD1 (6 bases). In germline, CDR1 is MNHEY, CDR2 SVGAGI. The CDR3 totals 16 residues. V lost 3 bases to trimming and J lost 7 bases, with 19 bases between them. For the CDR3, the DNA is TGTGCCAGCAGTTATCCCGTGGGGACCAGGGGAAATGAGCAGTTCTTC. Translating gives CASSYPVGTRGNEQFF.

V and J are TRBV11-2 and TRBJ2-6; the match to TRBD2 covers 9 bases. V lost 1 base, J lost 3 bases, and 13 bases stayed unmatched. The CDR3 runs 20 residues. CDR1 SGHAT and CDR2 FQNNGV come from the germline V gene. The CDR3 spells CASSLVLLAGGVGGANVLTF. In DNA, the CDR3 is TGTGCCAGCAGCTTAGTACTACTAGCGGGTGGGGTAGGTGGGGCCAACGTCCTGACTTTC.

This clonotype was seen a few times. This rearrangement joins TRBV27 to TRBJ2-5; 12 nucleotides match TRBD2. The CDR3 is 17 residues long. Germline values: CDR1 MNHEY, CDR2 SMNVEV (reference sequence). Unmatched junction bases numbered 10, after V lost 3 bases and J lost 5 bases. The DNA of the CDR3 is TGTGCCAGCAGTTTGTCGGCTAGCGGGAGGGCCGGGGAGACCCAGTACTTC. Its translation: CASSLSASGRAGETQYF.

This clonotype was picked up a small number of times. The V call is TRBV28, the J call TRBJ1-5; TRBD1 matches at 7 bases. Germline CDR1 is MDHEN and CDR2 is SYDVKM. This CDR3 has 15 amino acids. J gave up 7 bases and V 5 bases, and 11 bases lay outside the gene matches. In DNA form, the CDR3 reads TGTGCCAGCAGTCCAACCCACAGGGGAGAACAGCCCCAGCATTTT. It yields the protein CASSPTHRGEQPQHF.

This clonotype was detected many times. The rearrangement uses TRBV29-1 and TRBJ2-5; D is uncertain. This CDR3 has 10 amino acids. Trimming left V 3 bases short and J 4 bases short, with 3 bases between. CDR1 is SQVTM and CDR2 is ANQGSEA in the germline V gene. CDR3 protein: CSVERETQYF. The DNA for the CDR3 is TGCAGCGTTGAGCGAGAGACCCAGTACTTC.

This clonotype was counted many times. The rearrangement uses TRBV12-3 or TRBV12-4 and TRBJ1-5; D may be TRBD1 (6 bases). V lost 7 bases, J lost 4 bases, and 14 bases lay in between. CDR3 length: 14 residues. CDR3 loop: CASTMKRGNQPQHF. As DNA, the CDR3 is TGTGCCAGCACCATGAAGAGGGGGAATCAGCCCCAGCATTTT.